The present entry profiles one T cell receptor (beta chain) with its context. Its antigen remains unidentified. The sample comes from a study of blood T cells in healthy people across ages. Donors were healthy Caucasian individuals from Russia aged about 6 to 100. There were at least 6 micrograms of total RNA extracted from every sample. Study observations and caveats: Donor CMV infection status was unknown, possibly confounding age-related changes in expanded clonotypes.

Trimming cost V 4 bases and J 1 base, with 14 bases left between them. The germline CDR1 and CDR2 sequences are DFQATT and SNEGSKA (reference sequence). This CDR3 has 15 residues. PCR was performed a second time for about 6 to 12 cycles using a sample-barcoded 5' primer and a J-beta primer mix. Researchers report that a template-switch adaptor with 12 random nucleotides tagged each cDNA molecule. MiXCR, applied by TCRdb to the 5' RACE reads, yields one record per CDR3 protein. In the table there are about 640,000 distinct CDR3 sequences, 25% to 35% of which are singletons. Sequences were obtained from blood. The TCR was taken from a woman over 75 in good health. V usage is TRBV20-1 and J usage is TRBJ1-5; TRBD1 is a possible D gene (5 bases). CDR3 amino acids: CSANPGRGSNQPQHF. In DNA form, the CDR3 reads TGCAGTGCTAACCCGGGACGGGGAAGCAATCAGCCCCAGCATTTT.